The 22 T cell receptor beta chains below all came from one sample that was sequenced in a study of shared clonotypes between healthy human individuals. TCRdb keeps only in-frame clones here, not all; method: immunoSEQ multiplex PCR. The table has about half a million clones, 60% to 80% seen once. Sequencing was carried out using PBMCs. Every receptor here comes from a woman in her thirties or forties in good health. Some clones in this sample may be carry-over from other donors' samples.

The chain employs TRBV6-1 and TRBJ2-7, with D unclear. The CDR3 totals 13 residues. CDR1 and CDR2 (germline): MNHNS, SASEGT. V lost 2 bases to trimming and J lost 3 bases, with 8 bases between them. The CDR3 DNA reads TGTGCCAGCAGTGAAACGGACGACTACGAGCAGTACTTC. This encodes CASSETDDYEQYF.

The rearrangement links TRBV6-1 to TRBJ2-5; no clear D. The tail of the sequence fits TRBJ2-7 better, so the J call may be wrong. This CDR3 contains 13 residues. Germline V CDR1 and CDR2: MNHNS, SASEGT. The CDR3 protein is CASSEQMGYEQYF. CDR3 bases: TGTGCCAGCAGTGAACAGATGGGGTACGAGCAGTACTTC.

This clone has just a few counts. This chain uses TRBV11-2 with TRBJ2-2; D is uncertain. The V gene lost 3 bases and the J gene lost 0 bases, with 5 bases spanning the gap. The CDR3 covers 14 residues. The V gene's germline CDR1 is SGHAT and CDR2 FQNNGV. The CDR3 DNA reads TGTGCCAGCAGCTTGACCACGAACACCGGGGAGCTGTTTTTT. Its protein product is CASSLTTNTGELFF.

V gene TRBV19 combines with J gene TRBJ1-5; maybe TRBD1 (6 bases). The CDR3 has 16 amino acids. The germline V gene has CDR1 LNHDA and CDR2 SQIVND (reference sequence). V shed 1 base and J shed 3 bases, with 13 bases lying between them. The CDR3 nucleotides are TGTGCCAGTAGTATAGGCTGGCAGGGGACCAATCAGCCCCAGCATTTT. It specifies CASSIGWQGTNQPQHF.

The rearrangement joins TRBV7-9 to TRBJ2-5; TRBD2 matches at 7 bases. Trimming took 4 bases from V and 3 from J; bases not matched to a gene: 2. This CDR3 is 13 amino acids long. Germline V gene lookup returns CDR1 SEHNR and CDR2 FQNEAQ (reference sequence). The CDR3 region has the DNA TGTGCCAGCAGCTGGACTAGTAAAGAGACCCAGTACTTC. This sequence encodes CASSWTSKETQYF.

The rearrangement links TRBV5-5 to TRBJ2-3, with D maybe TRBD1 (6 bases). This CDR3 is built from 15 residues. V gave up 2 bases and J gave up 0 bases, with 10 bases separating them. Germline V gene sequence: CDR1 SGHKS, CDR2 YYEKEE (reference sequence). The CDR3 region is CASSLGGQSTDTQYF. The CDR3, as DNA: TGTGCCAGCAGCTTAGGAGGACAGAGCACAGATACGCAGTATTTT.

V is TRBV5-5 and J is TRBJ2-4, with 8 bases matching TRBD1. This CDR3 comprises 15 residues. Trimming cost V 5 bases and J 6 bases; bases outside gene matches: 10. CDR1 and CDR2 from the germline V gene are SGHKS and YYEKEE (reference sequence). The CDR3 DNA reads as TGTGCCAGCAGTTTACAGGGGGATCGGGGAAACATTCAGTACTTC. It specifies CASSLQGDRGNIQYF.

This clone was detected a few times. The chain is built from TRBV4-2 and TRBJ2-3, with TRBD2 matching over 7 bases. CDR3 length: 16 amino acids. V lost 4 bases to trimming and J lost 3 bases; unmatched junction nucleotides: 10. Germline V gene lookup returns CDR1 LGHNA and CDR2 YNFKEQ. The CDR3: CASSPTRDYKTDTQYF. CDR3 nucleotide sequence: TGTGCCAGCAGCCCGACCCGGGACTACAAAACAGATACGCAGTATTTT.

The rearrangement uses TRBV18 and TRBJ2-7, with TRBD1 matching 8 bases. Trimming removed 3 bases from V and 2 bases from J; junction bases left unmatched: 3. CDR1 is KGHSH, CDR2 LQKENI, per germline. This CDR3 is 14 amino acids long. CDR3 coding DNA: TGTGCCAGCTCACCGGGCAGGGGGCCCTACGAGCAGTACTTC. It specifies CASSPGRGPYEQYF.

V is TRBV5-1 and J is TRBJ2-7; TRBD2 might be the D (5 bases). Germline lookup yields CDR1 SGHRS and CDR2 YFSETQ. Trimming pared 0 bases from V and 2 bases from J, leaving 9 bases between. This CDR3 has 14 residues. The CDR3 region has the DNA TGCGCCAGCAGCTTGGCGGGAAGAGCCTACGAGCAGTACTTC. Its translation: CASSLAGRAYEQYF.

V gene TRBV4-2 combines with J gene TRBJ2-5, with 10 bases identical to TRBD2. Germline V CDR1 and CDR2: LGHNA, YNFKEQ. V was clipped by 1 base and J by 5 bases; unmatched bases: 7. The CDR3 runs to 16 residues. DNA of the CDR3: TGTGCCAGCAGCCAAGGATCTAGCGGGAGAGGGGAGACCCAGTACTTC. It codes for CASSQGSSGRGETQYF.

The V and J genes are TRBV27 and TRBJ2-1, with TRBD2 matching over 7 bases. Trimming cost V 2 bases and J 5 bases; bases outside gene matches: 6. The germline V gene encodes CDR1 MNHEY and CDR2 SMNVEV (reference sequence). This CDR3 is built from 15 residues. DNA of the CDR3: TGTGCCAGCAGTTTAGGCGGGAGAGGGGACAATGAGCAGTTCTTC. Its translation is CASSLGGRGDNEQFF.

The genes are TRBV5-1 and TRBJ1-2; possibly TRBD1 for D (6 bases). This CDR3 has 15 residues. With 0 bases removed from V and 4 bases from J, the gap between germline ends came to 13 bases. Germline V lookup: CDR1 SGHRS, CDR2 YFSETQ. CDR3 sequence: CASSLEGRGPYGYTF. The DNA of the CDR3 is TGCGCCAGCAGCTTGGAGGGCAGGGGCCCCTATGGCTACACCTTC.

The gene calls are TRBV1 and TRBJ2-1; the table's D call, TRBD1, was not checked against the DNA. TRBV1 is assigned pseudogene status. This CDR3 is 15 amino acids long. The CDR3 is CTSRQADTNLHEQFF. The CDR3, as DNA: TGCACCAGCAGACAGGCGGACACCAACCTACATGAGCAGTTCTTC.

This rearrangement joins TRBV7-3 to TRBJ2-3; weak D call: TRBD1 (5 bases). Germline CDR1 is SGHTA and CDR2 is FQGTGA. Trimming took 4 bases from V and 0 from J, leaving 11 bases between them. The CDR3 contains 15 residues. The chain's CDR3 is CASSYQGRSTDTQYF. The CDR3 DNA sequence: TGTGCCAGCAGCTACCAGGGTCGGAGCACAGATACGCAGTATTTT.

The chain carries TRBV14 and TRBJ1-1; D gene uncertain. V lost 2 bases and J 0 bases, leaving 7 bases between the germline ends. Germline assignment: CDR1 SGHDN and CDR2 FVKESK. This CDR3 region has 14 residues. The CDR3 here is CASSQWGLNTEAFF. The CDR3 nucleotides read TGTGCCAGCAGCCAATGGGGATTGAACACTGAAGCTTTCTTT.

The chain's CDR3 is CASSRTAGVYNEQFF. Written as DNA, the CDR3 is TGCGCCAGCAGCAGGACGGCGGGAGTCTACAATGAGCAGTTCTTC. This rearrangement joins TRBV5-1 to TRBJ2-1, with TRBD2 matching 7 bases. This CDR3 is built from 15 residues. J gave up 3 bases and V 4 bases, and 7 bases lay outside the gene matches. In germline, CDR1 is SGHRS, CDR2 YFSETQ.

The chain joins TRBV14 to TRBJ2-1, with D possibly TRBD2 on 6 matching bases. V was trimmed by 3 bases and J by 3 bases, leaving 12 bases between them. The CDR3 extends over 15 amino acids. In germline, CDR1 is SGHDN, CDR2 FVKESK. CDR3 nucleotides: TGTGCCAGCAGCCAGCCGGGAGTTCGCTACAATGAGCAGTTCTTC. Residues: CASSQPGVRYNEQFF.

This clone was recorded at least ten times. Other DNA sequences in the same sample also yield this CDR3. The CDR3 loop is CASSLVGQGDGYTF. CDR3 bases: TGTGCCAGCAGCTTAGTAGGACAGGGGGATGGCTACACCTTC. The genes are TRBV7-8 and TRBJ1-2; TRBD1 matches 10 bases. The V and J ends lost 1 base and 6 bases, in that order; junction bases with no gene match: 2. This CDR3 has 14 amino acids. In germline, CDR1 is SGHVS, CDR2 FQNEAQ.

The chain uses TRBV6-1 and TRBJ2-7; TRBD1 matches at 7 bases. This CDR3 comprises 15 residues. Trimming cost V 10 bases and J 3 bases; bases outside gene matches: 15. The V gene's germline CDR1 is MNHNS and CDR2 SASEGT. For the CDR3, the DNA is TGTGCCACTTTAGGACAGGCCCGAAGATACTACGAGCAGTACTTC. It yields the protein CATLGQARRYYEQYF.

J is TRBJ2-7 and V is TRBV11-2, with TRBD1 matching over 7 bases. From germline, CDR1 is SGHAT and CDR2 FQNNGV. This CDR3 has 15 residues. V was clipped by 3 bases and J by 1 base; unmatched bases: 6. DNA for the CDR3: TGTGCCAGCAGCTTGATAACAGGGGATTCCTACGAGCAGTACTTC. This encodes CASSLITGDSYEQYF.

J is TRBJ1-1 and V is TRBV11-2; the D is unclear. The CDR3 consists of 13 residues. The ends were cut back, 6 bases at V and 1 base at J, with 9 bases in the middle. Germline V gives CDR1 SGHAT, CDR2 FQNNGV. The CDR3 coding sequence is TGTGCCAGCAGTCAAAGGGAGAACACTGAAGCTTTCTTT. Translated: CASSQRENTEAFF. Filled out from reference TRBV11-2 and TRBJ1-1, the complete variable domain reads EAGVAQSPRYKIIEKRQSVAFWCNPISGHATLYWYQQILGQGPKLLIQFQNNGVVDDSQLPKDRFSAERLKGVDSTLKIQPAKLEDSAVYLCASSQRENTEAFFGQGTRLTVV.